This record looks at one TCR beta chain sequence and its context. An end of the junction does not agree with germline; a read error may underlie this. This record belongs to a study of blood T cell repertoires in COVID-19. Study-wide context: Acute and convalescent COVID-19 specimens originated in the United States, Italy and Spain. From T cells, B-cell-depleted T cells, or PBMCs came the material, which was cDNA or gDNA.

In the original processing: Reference gene primers were amplified, and this amplification served to estimate nucleated cell counts. Using immunoSEQ multiplex PCR, the repertoire was profiled, and TCRdb retains in-frame clones only, with some absent. V and J calls and clone size are copied from that table; D and trimming were computed from the DNA. The sample has approximately 190,000 clones; around 86% are singletons. Germline loops: CDR1 SEHNR, CDR2 FQNEAQ (reference sequence). CDR3 size: 14 residues. The chain combines TRBV7-9 with TRBJ2-3; TRBD1 might be the D (6 bases). The sample consisted of peripheral blood. This TCR was recovered from a woman aged 40 to 50 with acute or convalescent COVID-19. The CDR3 region has the DNA TGTGCCAGCAGCTTAGGGGGTAATGACAGGCCGTCCGCTTTT. This sequence encodes CASSLGGNDRPSAF.